This entry lists 16 T cell receptor beta chains sequenced from one sample in a study of technical replicates of blood from a handful of donors. This table comes from immunoSEQ multiplex PCR, and its TCRdb copy is limited to in-frame clones, with some not included. The sample has around 62,000 clones, roughly 97% seen once; the top ten hold under 0.3%. The source material was T cells isolated from PBMCs. The source is a human donor in good health.

This clone was detected once. The rearrangement joins TRBV30 to TRBJ1-1; no firm D call. From germline, CDR1 is GTSNPN and CDR2 SVGIG (reference sequence). V lost 5 bases and J 6 bases, leaving 13 bases between the germline ends. The CDR3 extends over 12 amino acids. The CDR3 loop is CAWGREEAEAFF. CDR3 bases: TGTGCCTGGGGACGGGAGGAGGCTGAAGCTTTCTTT.

The rearrangement uses TRBV6-1 and TRBJ2-6, with 8 positions matching TRBD1. Germline V CDR1 and CDR2: MNHNS, SASEGT. Trimming took 4 bases from V and 2 from J; bases not matched to a gene: 1. The CDR3 contains 15 residues. This CDR3 is CASSAQGAGANVLTF. The CDR3 region has the DNA TGTGCCAGCAGTGCACAGGGGGCTGGGGCCAACGTCCTGACTTTC.

The chain carries TRBV7-9 and TRBJ1-2, with 9 positions matching TRBD1. The ends lost 5 bases at V and 3 bases at J; junction bases unmatched: 10. The CDR3 loop spans 16 amino acids. CDR1 and CDR2 (germline): SEHNR, FQNEAQ (reference sequence). CDR3 nucleotides: TGTGCCAGCAGCCCCGCCGCCACAGGGGGCCACTATGGCTACACCTTC. Amino acids: CASSPAATGGHYGYTF.

This clone has only one observation. V usage is TRBV15 and J usage is TRBJ2-5, with D perhaps TRBD1 (5 bases). This CDR3 spans 14 amino acids. The germline V gene encodes CDR1 LNHNV and CDR2 YYDKDF (reference sequence). Deletions cut 0 bases from V and 5 bases from J, with 10 bases between. The DNA for the CDR3 is TGTGCCACCAGCAGAGATCAGGGTCCGGAGACCCAGTACTTC. This encodes CATSRDQGPETQYF. Full variable domain (outside the CDR3, taken from reference TRBV15 and TRBJ2-5): DAMVIQNPRYQVTQFGKPVTLSCSQTLNHNVMYWYQQKSSQAPKLLFHYYDKDFNNEADTPDNFQSRRPNTSFCFLDIRSPGLGDTAMYLCATSRDQGPETQYFGPGTRLLVL.

V is TRBV4-2 and J is TRBJ2-7; weak D call: TRBD2 (6 bases). V was trimmed by 4 bases and J by 2 bases, leaving 18 bases between them. This CDR3 region has 16 residues. Germline CDR1 and CDR2: LGHNA and YNFKEQ. CDR3 loop: CASSPHYPGLPYEQYF. In DNA, the CDR3 is TGTGCCAGCAGCCCCCACTACCCGGGACTGCCCTACGAGCAGTACTTC.

This clone was seen just once. The chain recombines TRBV13 with TRBJ1-3; TRBD1 matches 9 bases. Germline V gene data show CDR1 as PRHDT and CDR2 as FYEKMQ (reference sequence). Unmatched junction bases numbered 11, after V lost 5 bases and J lost 6 bases. The CDR3 contains 16 residues. Here the CDR3 reads CASSTRYRGLENTIYF. The DNA of the CDR3 is TGTGCCAGCAGCACCAGATACAGGGGGCTGGAAAACACCATATATTTT.

The chain carries TRBV5-4 and TRBJ1-1; TRBD1 matches at 10 bases. V lost 3 bases, J lost 1 base, and 0 bases stayed unmatched. The germline CDR1 and CDR2 sequences are SGHNT and YYREEE (reference sequence). The CDR3 totals 14 residues. CDR3 sequence reads: CASSWDRGNTEAFF. The CDR3 nucleotides read TGTGCCAGCAGCTGGGACAGGGGGAACACTGAAGCTTTCTTT.

The chain is built from TRBV7-2 and TRBJ1-1; a weak D match, TRBD1 (6 bases). The CDR3 has 14 residues. Looked up from germline, CDR1 is SGHTA and CDR2 is FQGNSA. V lost 1 base to trimming and J lost 4 bases, with 10 bases between them. The CDR3 bases are TGTGCCAGCAGCTTAGATAACAGGGTCACTGAAGCTTTCTTT. This sequence encodes CASSLDNRVTEAFF. Using reference TRBV7-2 and TRBJ1-1 for the parts outside the CDR3, the full variable domain is GAGVSQSPSNKVTEKGKDVELRCDPISGHTALYWYRQSLGQGLEFLIYFQGNSAPDKSGLPSDRFSAERTGGSVSTLTIQRTQQEDSAVYLCASSLDNRVTEAFFGQGTRLTVV.

The chain recombines TRBV5-4 with TRBJ1-2; D ambiguous. Trimming removed 5 bases from V and 6 bases from J, with 14 bases in between. This CDR3 has 13 residues. Per germline, CDR1 SGHNT and CDR2 YYREEE (reference sequence). CDR3 in DNA: TGTGCCAGCAGTCCGACCATGGGAGATGGCTACACCTTC. Translating gives CASSPTMGDGYTF.

The V and J genes are TRBV19 and TRBJ1-5; no clear D. V lost 5 bases to trimming and J lost 0 bases, with 11 bases between them. Germline V CDR1 and CDR2: LNHDA, SQIVND (reference sequence). There are 15 residues in the CDR3. The CDR3 nucleotides read TGTGCCAGTAGTCCGTCCCAGAATAGCAATCAGCCCCAGCATTTT. Its translation: CASSPSQNSNQPQHF.

The chain uses TRBV29-1 and TRBJ2-7; D perhaps matches TRBD1 (6 bases). This CDR3 comprises 12 residues. Germline-derived CDR1 and CDR2 are SQVTM and ANQGSEA. V shed 1 base and J shed 5 bases, with 9 bases lying between them. The CDR3 bases are TGCAGCGTTGAAGGGTCAGGGGACGAGCAGTACTTC. The encoded protein is CSVEGSGDEQYF.

The chain recombines TRBV7-9 with TRBJ2-1, with 9 nucleotides matching TRBD2. The V segment lost 2 bases and the J segment 3 bases; nucleotides outside the gene matches: 5. The CDR3 sequence is 16 residues long. Germline-derived CDR1 and CDR2 are SEHNR and FQNEAQ (reference sequence). The CDR3: CASSLMVAGDYNEQFF. In DNA form, the CDR3 reads TGTGCCAGCAGCTTAATGGTAGCGGGAGACTACAATGAGCAGTTCTTC.

The CDR3 DNA is TGTGCCAGCAGTGTACAGCGGCCCGCTCTCTACGAGCAGTACTTC. Protein: CASSVQRPALYEQYF. The chain joins TRBV2 to TRBJ2-7; a weak D match, TRBD2 (5 bases). The germline CDR1 and CDR2 sequences are SNHLY and FYNNEI. CDR3 length: 15 residues. Trimming cost V 4 bases and J 3 bases, with 16 bases left between them. The complete variable domain, with remaining parts taken from reference TRBV2 and TRBJ2-7, reads EPEVTQTPSHQVTQMGQEVILRCVPISNHLYFYWYRQILGQKVEFLVSFYNNEISEKSEIFDDQFSVERPDGSNFTLKIRSTKLEDSAMYFCASSVQRPALYEQYFGPGTRLTVT.

The genes are TRBV7-9 and TRBJ1-3; D is unresolved. CDR1 and CDR2 (germline): SEHNR, FQNEAQ (reference sequence). Trimming took 2 bases from V and 4 from J, leaving 12 bases between them. The CDR3 length is 15 residues. Written as DNA, the CDR3 is TGTGCCAGCAGCTTATTGGGCTCGGAAGGAAACACCATATATTTT. Translation gives CASSLLGSEGNTIYF.

This chain links TRBV5-1 with TRBJ1-1; TRBD1 might be the D (6 bases). The CDR3 length is 15 residues. The germline V and J ends were trimmed by 0 bases and 6 bases, with 15 bases remaining between them. Germline loops: CDR1 SGHRS, CDR2 YFSETQ. In nucleotides, the CDR3 is TGCGCCAGCAGCTTGGTCTCAGGGGTTGAGGCTGAAGCTTTCTTT. Its translation is CASSLVSGVEAEAFF.

The V gene is TRBV6-1, the J gene TRBJ2-3, with D tentatively TRBD1 (5 bases). Trimming took 3 bases from V and 2 from J, leaving 9 bases between them. Germline V lookup: CDR1 MNHNS, CDR2 SASEGT. There are 14 residues in the CDR3. The CDR3 region has the DNA TGTGCCAGCAGTGAGCCAGGGAACACAGATACGCAGTATTTT. Encoded protein: CASSEPGNTDTQYF.